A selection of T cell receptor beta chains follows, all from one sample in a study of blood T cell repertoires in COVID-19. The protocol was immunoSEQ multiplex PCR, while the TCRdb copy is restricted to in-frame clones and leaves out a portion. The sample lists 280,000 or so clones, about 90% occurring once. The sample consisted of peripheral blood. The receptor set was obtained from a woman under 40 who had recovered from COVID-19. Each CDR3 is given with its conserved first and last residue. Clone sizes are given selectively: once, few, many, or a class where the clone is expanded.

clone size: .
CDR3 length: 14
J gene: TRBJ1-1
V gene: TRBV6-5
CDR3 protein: CATRRGLGNTEAFF

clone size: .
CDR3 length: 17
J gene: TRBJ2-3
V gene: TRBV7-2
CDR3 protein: CASSTFGWRGSTDTQYF

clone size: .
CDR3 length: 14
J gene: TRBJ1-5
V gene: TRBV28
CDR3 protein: CASSFPRSNQPQHF

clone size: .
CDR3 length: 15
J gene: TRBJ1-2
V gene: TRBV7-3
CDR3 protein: CASGGTGAPNYGYTF

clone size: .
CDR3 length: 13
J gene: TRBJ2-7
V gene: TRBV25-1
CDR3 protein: CASGRLGGYEQYF

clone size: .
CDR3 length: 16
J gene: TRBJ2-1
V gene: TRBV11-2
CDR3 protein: CASSSFSGGLYNEQFF

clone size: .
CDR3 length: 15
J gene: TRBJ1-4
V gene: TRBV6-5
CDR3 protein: CASIKGGTGREKLFF

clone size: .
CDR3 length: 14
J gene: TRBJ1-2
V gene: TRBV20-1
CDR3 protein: CSASDRGLRTGYTF

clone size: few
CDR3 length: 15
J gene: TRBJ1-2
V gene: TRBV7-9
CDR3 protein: CASSLVGQGTYGYTF

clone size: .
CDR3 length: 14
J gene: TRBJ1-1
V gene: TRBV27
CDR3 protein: CASRVGQVNTEAFF

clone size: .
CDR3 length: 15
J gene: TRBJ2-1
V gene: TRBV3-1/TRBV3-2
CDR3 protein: CASSQVSAGWNEQFF

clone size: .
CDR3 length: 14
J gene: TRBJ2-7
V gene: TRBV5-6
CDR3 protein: CASSPDLTMYEQYF

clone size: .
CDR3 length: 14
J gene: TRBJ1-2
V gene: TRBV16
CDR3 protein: CASSALGSGYGYTF

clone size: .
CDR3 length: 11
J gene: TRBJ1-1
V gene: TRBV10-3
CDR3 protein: CAISESGGAFF

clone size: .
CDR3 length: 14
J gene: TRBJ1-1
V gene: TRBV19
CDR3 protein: CASSKIQGITEAFF

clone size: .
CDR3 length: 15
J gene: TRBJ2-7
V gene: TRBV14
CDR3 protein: CASSKGLVSYYEQYF

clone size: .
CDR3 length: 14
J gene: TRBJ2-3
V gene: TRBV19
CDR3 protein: CASTSGRRSDTQYF

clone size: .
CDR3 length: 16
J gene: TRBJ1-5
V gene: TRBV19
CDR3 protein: CASSIASGAGESPQHF